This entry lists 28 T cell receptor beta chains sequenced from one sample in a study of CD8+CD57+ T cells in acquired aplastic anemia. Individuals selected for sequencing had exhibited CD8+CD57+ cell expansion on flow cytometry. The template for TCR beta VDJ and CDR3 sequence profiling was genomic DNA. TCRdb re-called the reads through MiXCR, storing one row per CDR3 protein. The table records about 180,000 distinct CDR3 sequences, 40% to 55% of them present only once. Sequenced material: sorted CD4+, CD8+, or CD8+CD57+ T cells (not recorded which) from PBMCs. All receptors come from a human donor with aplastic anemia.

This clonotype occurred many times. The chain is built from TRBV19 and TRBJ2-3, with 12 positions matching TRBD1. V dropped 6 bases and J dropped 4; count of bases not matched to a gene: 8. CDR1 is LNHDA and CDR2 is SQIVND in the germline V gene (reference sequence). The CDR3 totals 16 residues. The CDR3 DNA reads TGTGCCAGTAGCCTCTCCGGGACAGGGGGCCCAGATACGCAGTATTTT. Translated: CASSLSGTGGPDTQYF.

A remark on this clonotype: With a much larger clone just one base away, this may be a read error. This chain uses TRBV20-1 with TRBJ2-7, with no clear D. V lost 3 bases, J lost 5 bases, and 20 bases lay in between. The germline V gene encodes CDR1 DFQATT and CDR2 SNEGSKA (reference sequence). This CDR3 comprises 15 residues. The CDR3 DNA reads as TGCAGTGCTAGTTTGGGTCCCGCTGGCACCCACGAGCAGTACTTC. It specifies CSASLGPAGTHEQYF.

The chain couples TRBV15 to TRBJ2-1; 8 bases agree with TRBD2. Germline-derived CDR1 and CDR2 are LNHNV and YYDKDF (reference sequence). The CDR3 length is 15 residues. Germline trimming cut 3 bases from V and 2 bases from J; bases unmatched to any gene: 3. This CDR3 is CATSSGLAAYNEQFF. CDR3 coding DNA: TGTGCCACCAGCAGCGGACTAGCAGCCTACAATGAGCAGTTCTTC. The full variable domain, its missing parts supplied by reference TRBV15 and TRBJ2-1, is DAMVIQNPRYQVTQFGKPVTLSCSQTLNHNVMYWYQQKSSQAPKLLFHYYDKDFNNEADTPDNFQSRRPNTSFCFLDIRSPGLGDTAMYLCATSSGLAAYNEQFFGPGTRLTVL.

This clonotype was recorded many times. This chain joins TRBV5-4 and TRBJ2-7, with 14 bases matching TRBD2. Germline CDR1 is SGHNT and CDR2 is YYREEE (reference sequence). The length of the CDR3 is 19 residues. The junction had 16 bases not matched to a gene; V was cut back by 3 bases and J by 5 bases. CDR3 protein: CASSWEGTGLAGGGHEQYF. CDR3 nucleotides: TGTGCCAGCAGCTGGGAGGGAACAGGACTAGCGGGGGGTGGCCACGAGCAGTACTTC.

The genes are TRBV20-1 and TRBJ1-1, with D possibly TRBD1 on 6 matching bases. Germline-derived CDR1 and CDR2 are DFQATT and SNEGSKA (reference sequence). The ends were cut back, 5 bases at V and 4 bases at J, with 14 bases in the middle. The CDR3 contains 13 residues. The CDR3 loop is CSAQTGLGTEAFF. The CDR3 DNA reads TGCAGTGCTCAGACAGGTTTGGGCACTGAAGCTTTCTTT.

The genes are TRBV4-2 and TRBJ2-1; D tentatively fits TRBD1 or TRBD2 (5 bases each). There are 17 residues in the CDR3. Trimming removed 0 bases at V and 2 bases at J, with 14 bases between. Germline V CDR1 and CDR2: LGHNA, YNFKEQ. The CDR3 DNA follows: TGTGCCAGCAGCCAAGATCATGGGGGACCCCCCTACAATGAGCAGTTCTTC. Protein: CASSQDHGGPPYNEQFF.

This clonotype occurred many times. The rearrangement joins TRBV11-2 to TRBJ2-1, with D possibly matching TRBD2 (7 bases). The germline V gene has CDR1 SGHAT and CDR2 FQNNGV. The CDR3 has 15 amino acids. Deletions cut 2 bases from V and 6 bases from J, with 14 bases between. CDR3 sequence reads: CASSLYGGAVNEQFF. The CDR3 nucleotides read TGTGCCAGCAGCTTATATGGGGGGGCCGTCAATGAGCAGTTCTTC.

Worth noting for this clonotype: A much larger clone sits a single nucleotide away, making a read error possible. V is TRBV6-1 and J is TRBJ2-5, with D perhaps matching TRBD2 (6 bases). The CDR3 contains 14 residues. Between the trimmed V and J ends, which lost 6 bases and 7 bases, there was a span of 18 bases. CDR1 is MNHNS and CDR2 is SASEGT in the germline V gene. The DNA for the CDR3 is TGTGCCAGCAGCCCGAAAGCCACGGAGGGGACCCAGTACTTC. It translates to CASSPKATEGTQYF.

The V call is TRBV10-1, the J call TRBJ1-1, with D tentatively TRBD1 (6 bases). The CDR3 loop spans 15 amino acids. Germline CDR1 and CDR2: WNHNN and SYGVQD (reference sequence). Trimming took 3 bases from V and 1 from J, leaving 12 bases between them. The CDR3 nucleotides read TGCGCCAGCAGTGAAGGGGGTATACAGAACACTGAAGCTTTCTTT. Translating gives CASSEGGIQNTEAFF.

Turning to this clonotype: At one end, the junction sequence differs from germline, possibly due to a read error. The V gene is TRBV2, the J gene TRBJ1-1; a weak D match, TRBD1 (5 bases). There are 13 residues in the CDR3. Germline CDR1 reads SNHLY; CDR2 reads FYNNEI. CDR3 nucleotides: TGTGCCAGCAGTGAAGCGCTTCTACGGGGGACCCTCTTT. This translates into CASSEALLRGTLF.

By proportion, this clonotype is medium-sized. This CDR3 is CASSLLAVEQYF. CDR3 DNA sequence: TGTGCCAGCAGCCTACTAGCGGTTGAGCAGTACTTC. J is TRBJ2-7 and V is TRBV7-9, with 8 bases lining up with TRBD2. Germline CDR1 reads SEHNR; CDR2 reads FQNEAQ (reference sequence). With V trimmed by 5 bases and J by 7 bases, 4 bases remained unmatched. CDR3 length: 12 residues.

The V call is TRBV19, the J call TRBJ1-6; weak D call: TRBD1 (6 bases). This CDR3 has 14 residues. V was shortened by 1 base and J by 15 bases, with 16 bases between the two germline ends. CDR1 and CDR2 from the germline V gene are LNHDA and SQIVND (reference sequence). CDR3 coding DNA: TGTGCCAGTAGTATAGCAGGGGCAAGTTCCTTCCTCCACTTT. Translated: CASSIAGASSFLHF.

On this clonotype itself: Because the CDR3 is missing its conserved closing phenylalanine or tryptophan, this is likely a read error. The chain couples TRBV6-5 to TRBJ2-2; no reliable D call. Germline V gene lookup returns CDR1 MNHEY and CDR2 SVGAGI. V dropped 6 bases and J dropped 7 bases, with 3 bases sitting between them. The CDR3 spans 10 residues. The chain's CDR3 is CASSLGELFS. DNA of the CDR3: TGTGCCAGCAGCCTCGGGGAGCTGTTTTCT.

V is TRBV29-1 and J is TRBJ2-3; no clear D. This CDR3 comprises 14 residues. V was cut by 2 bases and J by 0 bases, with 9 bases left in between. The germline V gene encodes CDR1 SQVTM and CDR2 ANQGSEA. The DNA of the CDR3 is TGCAGCGTTGAAACCGGACCGAGCACAGATACGCAGTATTTT. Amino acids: CSVETGPSTDTQYF.

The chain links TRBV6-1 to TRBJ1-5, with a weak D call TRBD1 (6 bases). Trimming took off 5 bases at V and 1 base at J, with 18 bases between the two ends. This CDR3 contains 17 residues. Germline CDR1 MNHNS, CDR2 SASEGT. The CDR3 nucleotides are TGTGCCAGCAGTCGCCGGGGGGGGCCTCTAAGCAATCAGCCCCAGCATTTT. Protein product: CASSRRGGPLSNQPQHF.

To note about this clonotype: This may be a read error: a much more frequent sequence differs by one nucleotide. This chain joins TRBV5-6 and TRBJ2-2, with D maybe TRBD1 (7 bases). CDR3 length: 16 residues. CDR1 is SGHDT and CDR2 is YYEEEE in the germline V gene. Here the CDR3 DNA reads TGTGCCAGCGGCTTAGGAGGGACAGTCCTCACCGGGGAGCTGTTTTTT. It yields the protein CASGLGGTVLTGELFF.

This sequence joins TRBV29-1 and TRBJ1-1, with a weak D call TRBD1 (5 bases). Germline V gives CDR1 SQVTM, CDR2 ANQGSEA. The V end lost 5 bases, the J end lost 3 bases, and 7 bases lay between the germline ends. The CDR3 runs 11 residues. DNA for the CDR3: TGCAGCGTTCAAGGGGACACTGAAGCTTTCTTT. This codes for CSVQGDTEAFF.

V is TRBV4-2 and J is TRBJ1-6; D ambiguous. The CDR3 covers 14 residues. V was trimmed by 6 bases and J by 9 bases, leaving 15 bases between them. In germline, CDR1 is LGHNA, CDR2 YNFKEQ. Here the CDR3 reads CASSPGLGGSPLHF. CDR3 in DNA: TGTGCCAGCAGTCCGGGGTTGGGTGGTTCACCCCTCCACTTT.

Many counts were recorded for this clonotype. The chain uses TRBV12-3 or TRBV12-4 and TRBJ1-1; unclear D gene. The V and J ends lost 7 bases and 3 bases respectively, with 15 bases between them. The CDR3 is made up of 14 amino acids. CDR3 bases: TGTGCCAGCACCGGGTTGGGGATGCACACTGAAGCTTTCTTT. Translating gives CASTGLGMHTEAFF.

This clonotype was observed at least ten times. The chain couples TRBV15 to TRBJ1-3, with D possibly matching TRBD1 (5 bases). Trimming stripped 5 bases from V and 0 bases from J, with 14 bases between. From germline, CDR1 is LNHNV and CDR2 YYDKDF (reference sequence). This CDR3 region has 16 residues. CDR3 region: CATSGLRALSGNTIYF. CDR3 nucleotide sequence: TGTGCCACCAGCGGCCTCAGGGCCCTCTCTGGAAACACCATATATTTT.

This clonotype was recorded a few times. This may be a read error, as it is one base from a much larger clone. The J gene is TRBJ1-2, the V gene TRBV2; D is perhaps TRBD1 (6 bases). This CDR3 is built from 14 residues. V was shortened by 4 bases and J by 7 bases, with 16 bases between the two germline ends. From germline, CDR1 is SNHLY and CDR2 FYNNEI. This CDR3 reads CASSGGGGLGGYTF. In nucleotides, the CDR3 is TGTGCCAGCAGTGGAGGGGGGGGCCTCGGTGGCTACACCTTC.

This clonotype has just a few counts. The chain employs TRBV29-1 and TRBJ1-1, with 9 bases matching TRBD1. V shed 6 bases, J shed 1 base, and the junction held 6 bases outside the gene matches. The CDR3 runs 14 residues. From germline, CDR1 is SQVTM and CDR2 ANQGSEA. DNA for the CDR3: TGCAGCGTGCACAGGGGGCCGGGGAACACTGAAGCTTTCTTT. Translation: CSVHRGPGNTEAFF.

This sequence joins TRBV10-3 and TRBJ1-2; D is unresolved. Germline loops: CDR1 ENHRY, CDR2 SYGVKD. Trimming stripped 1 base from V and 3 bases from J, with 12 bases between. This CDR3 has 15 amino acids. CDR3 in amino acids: CAISELVSTDYGYTF. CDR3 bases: TGTGCCATCAGTGAGTTGGTATCTACGGACTATGGCTACACCTTC.

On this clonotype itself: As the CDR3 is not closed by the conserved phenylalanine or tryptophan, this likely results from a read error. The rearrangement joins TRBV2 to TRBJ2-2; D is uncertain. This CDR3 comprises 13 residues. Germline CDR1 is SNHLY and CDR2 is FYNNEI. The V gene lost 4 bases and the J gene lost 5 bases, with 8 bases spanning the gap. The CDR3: CASSVSSTGELFI. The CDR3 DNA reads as TGTGCCAGCAGTGTTTCCAGTACCGGGGAGCTGTTTATT.

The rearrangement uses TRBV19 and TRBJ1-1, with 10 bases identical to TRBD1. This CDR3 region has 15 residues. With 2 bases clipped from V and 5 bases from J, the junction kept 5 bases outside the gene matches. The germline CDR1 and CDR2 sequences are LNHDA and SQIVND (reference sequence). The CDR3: CASSIIGTGETEAFF. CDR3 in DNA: TGTGCCAGTAGTATAATTGGGACAGGGGAAACTGAAGCTTTCTTT. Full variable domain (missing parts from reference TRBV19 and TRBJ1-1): DGGITQSPKYLFRKEGQNVTLSCEQNLNHDAMYWYRQDPGQGLRLIYYSQIVNDFQKGDIAEGYSVSREKKESFPLTVTSAQKNPTAFYLCASSIIGTGETEAFFGQGTRLTVV.

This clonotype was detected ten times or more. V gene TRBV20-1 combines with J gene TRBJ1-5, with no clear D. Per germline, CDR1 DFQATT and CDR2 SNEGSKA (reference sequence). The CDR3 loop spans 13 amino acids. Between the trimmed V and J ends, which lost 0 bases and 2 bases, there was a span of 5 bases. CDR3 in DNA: TGCAGTGCTAGAGAAAGGGGCAATCAGCCCCAGCATTTT. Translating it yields CSARERGNQPQHF.

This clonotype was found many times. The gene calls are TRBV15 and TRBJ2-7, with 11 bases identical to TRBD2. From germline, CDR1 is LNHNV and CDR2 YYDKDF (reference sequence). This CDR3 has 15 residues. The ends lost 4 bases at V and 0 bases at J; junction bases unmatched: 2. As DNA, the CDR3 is TGTGCCACCAGCATCACTAGCGGGGGCTCCTACGAGCAGTACTTC. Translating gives CATSITSGGSYEQYF. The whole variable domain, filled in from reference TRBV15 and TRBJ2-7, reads DAMVIQNPRYQVTQFGKPVTLSCSQTLNHNVMYWYQQKSSQAPKLLFHYYDKDFNNEADTPDNFQSRRPNTSFCFLDIRSPGLGDTAMYLCATSITSGGSYEQYFGPGTRLTVT.

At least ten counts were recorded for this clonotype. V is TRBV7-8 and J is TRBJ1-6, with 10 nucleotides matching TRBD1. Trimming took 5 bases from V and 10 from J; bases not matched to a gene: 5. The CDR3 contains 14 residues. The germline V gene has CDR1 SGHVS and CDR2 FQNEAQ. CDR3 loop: CASSLRDRGSPLHF. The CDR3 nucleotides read TGTGCCAGCAGCCTCCGGGACAGGGGATCACCCCTCCACTTT. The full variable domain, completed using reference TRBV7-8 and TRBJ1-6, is GAGVSQSPRYKVAKRGQDVALRCDPISGHVSLFWYQQALGQGPEFLTYFQNEAQLDKSGLPSDRFFAERPEGSVSTLKIQRTQQEDSAVYLCASSLRDRGSPLHFGNGTRLTVT.